This T cell receptor (beta chain) was obtained from a study of blood T cell repertoires in COVID-19. CDR3 length: 13 amino acids. The germline gives CDR1 SGHDT, CDR2 YYEEEE. The germline V and J ends were trimmed by 1 base and 6 bases, with 8 bases remaining between them. Methods used by the authors: Amplification with reference gene primers provided the estimates of nucleated cell counts. Only in-frame clones appear in the TCRdb table, and some are missing; sequencing was by immunoSEQ multiplex PCR. V, J and clone size reflect that table, while D and trimming were determined from the DNA. The table includes some 320,000 clones, under 95% detected once.

This receptor was obtained from a man aged 55 to 70 who had recovered from COVID-19. This sequence joins TRBV5-6 and TRBJ1-5; D possibly corresponds to TRBD1 (5 bases). Sequencing was carried out using PBMCs or T cells enriched from blood (not recorded which). CDR3 amino acids: CASSLRGTQPQHF. CDR3 DNA sequence: TGTGCCAGCAGCTTGCGGGGGACTCAGCCCCAGCATTTT.